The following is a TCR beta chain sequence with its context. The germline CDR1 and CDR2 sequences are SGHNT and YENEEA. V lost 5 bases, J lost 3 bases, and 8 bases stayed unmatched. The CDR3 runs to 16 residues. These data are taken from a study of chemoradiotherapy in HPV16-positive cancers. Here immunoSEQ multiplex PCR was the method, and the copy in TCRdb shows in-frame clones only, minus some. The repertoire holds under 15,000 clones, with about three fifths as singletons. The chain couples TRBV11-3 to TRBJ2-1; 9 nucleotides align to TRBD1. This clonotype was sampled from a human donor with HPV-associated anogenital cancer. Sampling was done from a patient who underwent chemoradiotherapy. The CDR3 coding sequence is TGTGCCAGCAGCCCCCGGACAGGGGTAGGCTACAATGAGCAGTTCTTC. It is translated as CASSPRTGVGYNEQFF.